The clone carrying this T cell receptor (beta chain) occurred a few times. Its target is not known. The data originate from a study of T cells after yellow fever vaccination. Study context: Researchers used SMART-Seq v4 Ultra Low Input to prepare fractions that had low cell numbers. Study results and limitations: The secondary response was weaker but peaked faster, day 5 versus 15. FACS-sorted repertoires could contain abundant clonotypes contaminating from the bulk population.

Each CDR3 protein is one row after TCRdb ran MiXCR on the 5' RACE reads. The sample has about 300,000 distinct CDR3 sequences, approximately 7% seen once; the top ten hold roughly 19%. The CDR3 length is 11 residues. Germline loops: CDR1 SEHNR, CDR2 FQNEAQ (reference sequence). The V gene lost 1 base and the J gene lost 8 bases, with 5 bases spanning the gap. This sequence joins TRBV7-9 and TRBJ1-1, with D unclear. This clonotype was sampled from a man between 18 and 29 years old who received the YFV17D yellow fever vaccine. The material was PBMCs, obtained around 45 days after the first yellow fever vaccination. DNA for the CDR3: TGTGCCAGCAGCTTAGAGAGGGAAGCTTTCTTT. This sequence encodes CASSLEREAFF.